This TCR beta chain was recorded in a study of cytomegalovirus exposure and HLA in healthy donors. The study's findings and limits: In an earlier analysis, most TCR beta V segments were productive about 87% or about 30% of the time. Immune exposure information comprised only CMV serostatus. In a later analysis, HLA-C alleles had the fewest associated TCRs, DRB1 alleles the most.

Only a few counts were recorded for this clone. The antigen remains unidentified. Primers included in the PCR were 60 Vbeta and 13 Jbeta primers. Method: immunoSEQ multiplex PCR; TCRdb's copy keeps in-frame clones and lacks some. This sample yields under 100,000 clones, of which about 9.5% are seen a single time; approximately 23% belongs to the top ten. V shed 8 bases and J shed 4 bases, with 15 bases lying between them. There are 14 residues in the CDR3. Germline V CDR1 and CDR2: SNHLY, FYNNEI. The sample comprised PBMCs. The receptor was isolated from a man in his fifties or sixties in good health and CMV-seropositive. V gene TRBV2 combines with J gene TRBJ1-5; D possibly corresponds to TRBD1 (5 bases). The CDR3 DNA sequence: TGTGCCAGCGGGGGACCGGGGGGAAATCAGCCCCAGCATTTT. Its translation is CASGGPGGNQPQHF.